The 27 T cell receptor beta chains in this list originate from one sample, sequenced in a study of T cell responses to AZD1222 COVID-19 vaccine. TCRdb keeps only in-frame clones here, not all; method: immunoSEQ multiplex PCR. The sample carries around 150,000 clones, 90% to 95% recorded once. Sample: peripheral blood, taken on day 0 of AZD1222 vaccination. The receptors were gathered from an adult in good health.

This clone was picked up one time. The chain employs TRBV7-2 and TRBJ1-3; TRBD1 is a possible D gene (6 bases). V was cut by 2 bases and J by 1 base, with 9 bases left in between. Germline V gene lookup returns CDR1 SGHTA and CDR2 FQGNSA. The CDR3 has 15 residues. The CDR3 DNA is TGTGCCAGCAGCTTACACAGGGCATCTGGAAACACCATATATTTT. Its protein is CASSLHRASGNTIYF.

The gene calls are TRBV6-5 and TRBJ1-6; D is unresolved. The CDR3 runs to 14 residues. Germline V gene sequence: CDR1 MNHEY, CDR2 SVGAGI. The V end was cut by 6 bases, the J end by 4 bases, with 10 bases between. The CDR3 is CASSTDKYNSPLHF. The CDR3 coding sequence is TGTGCCAGCAGCACAGACAAATATAATTCACCCCTCCACTTT.

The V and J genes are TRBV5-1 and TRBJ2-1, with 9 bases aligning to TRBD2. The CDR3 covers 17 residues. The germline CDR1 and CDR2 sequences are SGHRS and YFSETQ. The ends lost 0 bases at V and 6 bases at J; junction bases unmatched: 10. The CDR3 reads CASSLGFGGRGVNEQFF. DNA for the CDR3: TGCGCCAGCAGCTTGGGGTTTGGCGGGAGGGGGGTCAATGAGCAGTTCTTC.

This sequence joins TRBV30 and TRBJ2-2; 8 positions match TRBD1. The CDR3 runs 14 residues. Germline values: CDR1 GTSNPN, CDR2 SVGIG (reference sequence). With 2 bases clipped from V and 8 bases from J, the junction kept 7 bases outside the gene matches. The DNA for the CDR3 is TGTGCCTGGAGTCGGACAGGGATAAGGGGGGAGCTGTTTTTT. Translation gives CAWSRTGIRGELFF. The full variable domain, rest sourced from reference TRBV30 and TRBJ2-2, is SQTIHQWPATLVQPVGSPLSLECTVEGTSNPNLYWYRQAAGRGLQLLFYSVGIGQISSEVPQNLSASRPQDRQFILSSKKLLLSDSGFYLCAWSRTGIRGELFFGEGSRLTVL.

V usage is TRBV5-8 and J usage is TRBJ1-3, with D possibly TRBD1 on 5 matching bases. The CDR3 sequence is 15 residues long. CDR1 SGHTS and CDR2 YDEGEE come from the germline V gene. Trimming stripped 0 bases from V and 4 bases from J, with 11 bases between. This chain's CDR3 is CASSLAGTRGNTIYF. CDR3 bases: TGTGCCAGCAGCTTGGCCGGGACGAGAGGAAACACCATATATTTT.

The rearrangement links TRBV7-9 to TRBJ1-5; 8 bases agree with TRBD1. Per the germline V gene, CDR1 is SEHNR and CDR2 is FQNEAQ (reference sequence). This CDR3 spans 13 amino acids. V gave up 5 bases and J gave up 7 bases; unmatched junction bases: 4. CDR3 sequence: CASSGQGWQPQHF. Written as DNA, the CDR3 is TGTGCCAGCAGCGGACAGGGATGGCAGCCCCAGCATTTT. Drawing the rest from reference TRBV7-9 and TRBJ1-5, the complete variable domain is DTGVSQNPRHKITKRGQNVTFRCDPISEHNRLYWYRQTLGQGPEFLTYFQNEAQLEKSRLLSDRFSAERPKGSFSTLEIQRTEQGDSAMYLCASSGQGWQPQHFGDGTRLSIL.

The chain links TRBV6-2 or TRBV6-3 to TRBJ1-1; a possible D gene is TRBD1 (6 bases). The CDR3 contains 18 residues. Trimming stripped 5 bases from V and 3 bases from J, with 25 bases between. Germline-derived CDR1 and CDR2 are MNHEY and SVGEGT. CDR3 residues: CASSLQSGVVRWDTEAFF. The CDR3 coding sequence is TGTGCCAGCAGTCTGCAATCAGGGGTTGTGAGGTGGGACACTGAAGCTTTCTTT.

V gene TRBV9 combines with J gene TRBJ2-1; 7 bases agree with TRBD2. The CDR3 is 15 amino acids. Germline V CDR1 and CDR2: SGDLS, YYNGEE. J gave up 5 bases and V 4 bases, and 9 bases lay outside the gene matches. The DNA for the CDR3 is TGTGCCAGCAGCACCGGGACTAATAGCGACAATGAGCAGTTCTTC. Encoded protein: CASSTGTNSDNEQFF.

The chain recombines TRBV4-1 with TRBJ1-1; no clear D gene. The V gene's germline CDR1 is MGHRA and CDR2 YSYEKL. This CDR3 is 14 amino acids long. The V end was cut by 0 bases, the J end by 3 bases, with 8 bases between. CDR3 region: CASSQDRGYTEAFF. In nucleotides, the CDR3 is TGCGCCAGCAGCCAAGATCGGGGATACACTGAAGCTTTCTTT.

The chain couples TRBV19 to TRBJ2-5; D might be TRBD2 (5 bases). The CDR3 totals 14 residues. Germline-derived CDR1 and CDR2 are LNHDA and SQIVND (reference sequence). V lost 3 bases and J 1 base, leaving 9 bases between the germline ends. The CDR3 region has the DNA TGTGCCAGTAGTATTCAGACTACCCAAGAGACCCAGTACTTC. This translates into CASSIQTTQETQYF.

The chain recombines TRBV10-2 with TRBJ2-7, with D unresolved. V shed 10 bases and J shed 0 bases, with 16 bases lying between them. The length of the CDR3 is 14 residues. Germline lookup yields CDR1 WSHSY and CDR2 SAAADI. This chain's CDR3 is CATTRRESSYEQYF. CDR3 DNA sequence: TGCGCCACGACCCGAAGGGAAAGCTCCTACGAGCAGTACTTC.

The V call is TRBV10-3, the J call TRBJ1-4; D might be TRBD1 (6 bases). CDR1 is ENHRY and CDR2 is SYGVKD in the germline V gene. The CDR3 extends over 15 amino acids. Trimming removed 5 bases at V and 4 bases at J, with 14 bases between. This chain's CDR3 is CAISLGQGLNEKLFF. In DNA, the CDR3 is TGTGCCATCAGTCTCGGCCAGGGGCTTAATGAAAAACTGTTTTTT.

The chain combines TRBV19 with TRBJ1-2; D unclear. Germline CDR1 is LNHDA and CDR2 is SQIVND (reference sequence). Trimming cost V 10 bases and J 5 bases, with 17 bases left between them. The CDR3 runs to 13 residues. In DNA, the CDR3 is TGTGCCACCACGAGGTACAGCAATTATGGCTACACCTTC. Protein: CATTRYSNYGYTF.

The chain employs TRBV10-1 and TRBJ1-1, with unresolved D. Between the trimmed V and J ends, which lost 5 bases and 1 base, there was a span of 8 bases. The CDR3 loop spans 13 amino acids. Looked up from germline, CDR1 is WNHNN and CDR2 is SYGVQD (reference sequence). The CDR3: CASSKDKNTEAFF. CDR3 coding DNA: TGCGCCAGCAGTAAAGACAAGAACACTGAAGCTTTCTTT.

The CDR3 coding sequence is TGTGCCAGCAGCGGTCGGGGACAATGGGAGACCCAGTACTTC. It specifies CASSGRGQWETQYF. The J gene is TRBJ2-5, the V gene TRBV9; maybe TRBD1 (6 bases). Germline CDR1 SGDLS, CDR2 YYNGEE. Trimming took off 3 bases at V and 5 bases at J, with 14 bases between the two ends. The CDR3 spans 14 residues.

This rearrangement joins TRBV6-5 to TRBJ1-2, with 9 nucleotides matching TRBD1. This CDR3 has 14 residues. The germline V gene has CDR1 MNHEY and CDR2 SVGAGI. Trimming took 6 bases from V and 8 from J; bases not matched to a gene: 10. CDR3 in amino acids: CASSADHRGLGYTF. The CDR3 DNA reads TGTGCCAGCAGCGCCGACCACAGGGGGCTAGGCTACACCTTC.

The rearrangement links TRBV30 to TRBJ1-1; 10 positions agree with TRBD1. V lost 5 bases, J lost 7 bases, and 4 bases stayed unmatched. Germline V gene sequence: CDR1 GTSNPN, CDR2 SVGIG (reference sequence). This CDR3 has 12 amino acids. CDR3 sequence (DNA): TGTGCCTGGGACAGGGGGCGAGGTGAAGCTTTCTTT. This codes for CAWDRGRGEAFF.

Here the CDR3 reads CATSARDRGPGNTIYF. For the CDR3, the DNA is TGTGCCACCAGCGCTCGGGACAGGGGACCCGGAAACACCATATATTTT. The J gene is TRBJ1-3, the V gene TRBV15; 10 nucleotides agree with TRBD1. This CDR3 spans 16 amino acids. Germline V CDR1 and CDR2: LNHNV, YYDKDF (reference sequence). Unmatched junction bases numbered 8, after V lost 5 bases and J lost 4 bases.

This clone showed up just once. CDR3 protein: CASSVSREQYF. The CDR3 DNA follows: TGTGCCAGCAGTGTCTCGCGGGAGCAGTACTTC. The J gene is TRBJ2-7, the V gene TRBV6-2 or TRBV6-3, with no clear D. Germline assignment: CDR1 MNHEY and CDR2 SVGEGT. The germline V and J ends were trimmed by 5 bases and 7 bases, with 9 bases remaining between them. The CDR3 loop spans 11 amino acids.

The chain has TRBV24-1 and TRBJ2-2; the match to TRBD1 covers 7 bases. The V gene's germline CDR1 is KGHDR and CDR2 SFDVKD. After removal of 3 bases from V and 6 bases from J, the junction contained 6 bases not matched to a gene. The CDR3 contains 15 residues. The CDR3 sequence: CATSDEQGRAGELFF. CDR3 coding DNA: TGTGCCACCAGTGATGAACAGGGGCGGGCCGGGGAGCTGTTTTTT.

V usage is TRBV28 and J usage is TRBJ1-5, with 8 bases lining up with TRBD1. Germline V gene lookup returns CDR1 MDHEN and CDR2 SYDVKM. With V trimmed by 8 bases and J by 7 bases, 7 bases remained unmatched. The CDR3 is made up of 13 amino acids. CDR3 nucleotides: TGTGCCAGCGGATCAGGGGGCACCCAGCCCCAGCATTTT. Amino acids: CASGSGGTQPQHF.

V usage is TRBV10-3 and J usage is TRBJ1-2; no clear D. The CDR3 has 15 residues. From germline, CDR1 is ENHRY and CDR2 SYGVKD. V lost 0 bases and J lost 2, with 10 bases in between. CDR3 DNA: TGTGCCATCAGTGAGTCTCTCCTTGGGAACTATGGCTACACCTTC. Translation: CAISESLLGNYGYTF.

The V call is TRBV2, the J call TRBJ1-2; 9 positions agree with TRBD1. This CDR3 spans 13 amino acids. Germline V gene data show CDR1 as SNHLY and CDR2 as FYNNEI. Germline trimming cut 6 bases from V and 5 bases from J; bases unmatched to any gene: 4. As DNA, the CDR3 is TGTGCCAGCAGACAGGGGGCCGGGTATGGCTACACCTTC. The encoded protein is CASRQGAGYGYTF.

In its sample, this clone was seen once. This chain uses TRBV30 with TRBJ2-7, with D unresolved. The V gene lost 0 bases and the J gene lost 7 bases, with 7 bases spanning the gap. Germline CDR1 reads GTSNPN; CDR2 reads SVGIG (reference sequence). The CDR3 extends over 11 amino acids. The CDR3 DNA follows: TGTGCCTGGAGTGTGGGCGGAGAGCAGTACTTC. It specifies CAWSVGGEQYF.

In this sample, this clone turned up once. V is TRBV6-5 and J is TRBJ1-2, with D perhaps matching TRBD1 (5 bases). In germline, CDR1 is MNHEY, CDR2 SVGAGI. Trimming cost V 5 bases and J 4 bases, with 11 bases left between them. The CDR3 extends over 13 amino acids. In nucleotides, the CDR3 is TGTGCCAGCAGTATCGCAGGGCCCTATGGCTACACCTTC. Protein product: CASSIAGPYGYTF.

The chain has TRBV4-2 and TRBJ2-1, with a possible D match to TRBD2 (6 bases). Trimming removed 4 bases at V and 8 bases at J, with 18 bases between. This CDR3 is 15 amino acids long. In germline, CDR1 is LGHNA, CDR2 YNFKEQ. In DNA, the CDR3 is TGTGCCAGCAGCCCTCCCGGGACTGCGATCGATGAGCAGTTCTTC. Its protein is CASSPPGTAIDEQFF.

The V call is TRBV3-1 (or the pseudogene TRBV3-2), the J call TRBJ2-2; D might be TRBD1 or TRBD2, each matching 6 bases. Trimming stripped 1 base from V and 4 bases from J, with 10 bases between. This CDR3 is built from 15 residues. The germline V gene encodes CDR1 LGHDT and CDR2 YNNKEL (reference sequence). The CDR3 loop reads CASSQGGAGTGELFF. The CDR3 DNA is TGTGCCAGCAGCCAAGGGGGGGCGGGCACCGGGGAGCTGTTTTTT.